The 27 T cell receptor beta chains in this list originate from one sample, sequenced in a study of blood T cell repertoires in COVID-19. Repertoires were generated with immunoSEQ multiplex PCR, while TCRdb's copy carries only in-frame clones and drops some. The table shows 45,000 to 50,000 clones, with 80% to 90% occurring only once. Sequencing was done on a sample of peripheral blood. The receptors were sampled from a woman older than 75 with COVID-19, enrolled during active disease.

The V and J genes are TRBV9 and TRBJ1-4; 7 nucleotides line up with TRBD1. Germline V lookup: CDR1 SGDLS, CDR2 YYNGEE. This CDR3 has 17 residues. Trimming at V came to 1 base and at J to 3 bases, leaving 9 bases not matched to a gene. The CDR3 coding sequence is TGTGCCAGCAGCGTACGGCCTTTGACAGGGTCTAATGAAAAACTGTTTTTT. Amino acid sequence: CASSVRPLTGSNEKLFF.

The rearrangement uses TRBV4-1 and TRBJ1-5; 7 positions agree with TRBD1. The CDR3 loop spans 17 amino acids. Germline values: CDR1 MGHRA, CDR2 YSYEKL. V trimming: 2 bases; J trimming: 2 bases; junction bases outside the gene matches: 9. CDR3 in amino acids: CASSQTGAPQGNQPQHF. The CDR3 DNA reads TGCGCCAGCAGCCAAACAGGGGCCCCCCAGGGCAATCAGCCCCAGCATTTT.

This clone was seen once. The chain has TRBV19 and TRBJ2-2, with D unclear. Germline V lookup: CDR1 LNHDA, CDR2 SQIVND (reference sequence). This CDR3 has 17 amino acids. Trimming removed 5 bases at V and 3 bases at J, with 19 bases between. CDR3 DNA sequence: TGTGCCAGTAGTCCCCAATCGGCCCTCGGGTACACCGGGGAGCTGTTTTTT. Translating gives CASSPQSALGYTGELFF.

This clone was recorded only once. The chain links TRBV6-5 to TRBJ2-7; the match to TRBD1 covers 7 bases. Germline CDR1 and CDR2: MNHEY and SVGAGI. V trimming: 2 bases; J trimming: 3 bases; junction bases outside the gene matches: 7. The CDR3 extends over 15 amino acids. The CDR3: CASSYGQGVNYEQYF. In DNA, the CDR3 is TGTGCCAGCAGTTACGGGCAGGGGGTTAACTACGAGCAGTACTTC.

For the CDR3, the DNA is TGTGCCATCAGTGAGTCTAGCTACGAGCAGTACTTC. This gives the protein CAISESSYEQYF. V gene TRBV10-3 combines with J gene TRBJ2-7; no firm D call. V lost 0 bases, J lost 3 bases, and 3 bases lay in between. The germline V gene has CDR1 ENHRY and CDR2 SYGVKD. The CDR3 has 12 residues.

CDR3: CASSPGTGNSPLHF. DNA of the CDR3: TGTGCCAGCTCACCCGGGACAGGGAATTCACCCCTCCACTTT. The chain recombines TRBV18 with TRBJ1-6, with 9 bases identical to TRBD1. Germline lookup yields CDR1 KGHSH and CDR2 LQKENI. Germline trimming cut 3 bases from V and 7 bases from J; bases unmatched to any gene: 1. The length of the CDR3 is 14 residues. Supplemented by reference TRBV18 and TRBJ1-6, the full variable domain reads NAGVMQNPRHLVRRRGQEARLRCSPMKGHSHVYWYRQLPEEGLKFMVYLQKENIIDESGMPKERFSAEFPKEGPSILRIQQVVRGDSAAYFCASSPGTGNSPLHFGNGTRLTVT.

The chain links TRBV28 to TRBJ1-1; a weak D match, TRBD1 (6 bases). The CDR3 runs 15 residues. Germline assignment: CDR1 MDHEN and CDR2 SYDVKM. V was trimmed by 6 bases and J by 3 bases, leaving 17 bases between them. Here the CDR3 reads CASSPPGQGHTEAFF. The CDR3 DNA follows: TGTGCCAGCAGCCCCCCAGGGCAGGGGCACACTGAAGCTTTCTTT.

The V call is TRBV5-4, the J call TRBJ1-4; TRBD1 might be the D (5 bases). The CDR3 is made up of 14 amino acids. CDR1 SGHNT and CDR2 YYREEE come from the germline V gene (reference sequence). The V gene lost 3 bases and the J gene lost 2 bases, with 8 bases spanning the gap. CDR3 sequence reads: CASSSGGTNEKLFF. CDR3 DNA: TGTGCCAGCAGCTCCGGGGGGACTAATGAAAAACTGTTTTTT.

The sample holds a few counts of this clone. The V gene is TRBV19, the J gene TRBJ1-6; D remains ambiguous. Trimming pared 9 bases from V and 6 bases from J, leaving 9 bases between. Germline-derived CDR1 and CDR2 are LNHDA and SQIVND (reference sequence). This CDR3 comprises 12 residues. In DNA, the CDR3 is TGTGCCAGGCGGGCGCGTAATTCACCCCTCCACTTT. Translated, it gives CARRARNSPLHF.

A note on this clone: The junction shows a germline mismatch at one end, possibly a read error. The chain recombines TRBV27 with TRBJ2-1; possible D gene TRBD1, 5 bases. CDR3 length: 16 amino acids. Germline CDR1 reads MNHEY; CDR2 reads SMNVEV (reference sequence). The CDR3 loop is CASSLNSLLGLGELIF. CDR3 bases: TGTGCCAGCAGTTTAAATTCCCTCCTAGGGCTAGGGGAATTGATCTTC.

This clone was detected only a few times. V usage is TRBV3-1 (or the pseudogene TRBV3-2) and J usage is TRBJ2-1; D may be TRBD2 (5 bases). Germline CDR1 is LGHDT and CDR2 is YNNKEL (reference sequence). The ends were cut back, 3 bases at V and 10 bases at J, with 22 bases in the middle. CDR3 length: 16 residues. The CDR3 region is CASSHPTRTDSEEQFF. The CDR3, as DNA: TGTGCCAGCAGCCACCCCACTAGGACCGATTCGGAGGAGCAGTTCTTC.

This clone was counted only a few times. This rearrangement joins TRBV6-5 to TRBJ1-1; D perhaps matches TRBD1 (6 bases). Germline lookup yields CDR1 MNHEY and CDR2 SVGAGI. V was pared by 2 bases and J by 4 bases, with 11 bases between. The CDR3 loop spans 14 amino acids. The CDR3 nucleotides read TGTGCCAGCAGTTACCAAAGGGGGTTCACTGAAGCTTTCTTT. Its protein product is CASSYQRGFTEAFF.

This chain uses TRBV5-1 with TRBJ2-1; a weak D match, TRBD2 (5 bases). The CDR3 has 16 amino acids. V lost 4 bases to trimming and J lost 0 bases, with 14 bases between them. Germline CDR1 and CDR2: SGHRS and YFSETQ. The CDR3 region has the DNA TGCGCCAGCAGCCCCCAGAGGGCCTTCTCCTACAATGAGCAGTTCTTC. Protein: CASSPQRAFSYNEQFF.

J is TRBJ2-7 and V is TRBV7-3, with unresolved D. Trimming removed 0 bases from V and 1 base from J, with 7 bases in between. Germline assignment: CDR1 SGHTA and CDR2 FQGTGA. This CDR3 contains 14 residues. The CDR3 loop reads CASSLTPGSYEQYF. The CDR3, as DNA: TGTGCCAGCAGCTTAACCCCAGGTTCCTACGAGCAGTACTTC.

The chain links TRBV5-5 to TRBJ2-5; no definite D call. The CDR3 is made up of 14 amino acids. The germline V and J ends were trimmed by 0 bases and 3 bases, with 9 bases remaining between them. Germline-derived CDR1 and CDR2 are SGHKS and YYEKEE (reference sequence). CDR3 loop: CASSLAAGEETQYF. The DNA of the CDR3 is TGTGCCAGCAGCTTGGCCGCAGGCGAAGAGACCCAGTACTTC.

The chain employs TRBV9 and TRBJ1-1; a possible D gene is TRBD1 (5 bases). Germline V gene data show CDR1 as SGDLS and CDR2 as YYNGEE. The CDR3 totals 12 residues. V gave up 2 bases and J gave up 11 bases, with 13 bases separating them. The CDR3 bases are TGTGCCAGCAGCGTCGCGGGGGGGTATGCTTTCTTT. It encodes CASSVAGGYAFF. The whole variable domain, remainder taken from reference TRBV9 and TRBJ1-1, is DSGVTQTPKHLITATGQRVTLRCSPRSGDLSVYWYQQSLDQGLQFLIQYYNGEERAKGNILERFSAQQFPDLHSELNLSSLELGDSALYFCASSVAGGYAFFGQGTRLTVV.

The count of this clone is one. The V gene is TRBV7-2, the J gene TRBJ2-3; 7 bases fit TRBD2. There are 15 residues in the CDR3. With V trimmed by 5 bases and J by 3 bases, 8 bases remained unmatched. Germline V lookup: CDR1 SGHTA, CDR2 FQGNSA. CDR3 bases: TGTGCCAGCAGCACCGGGACTATCGTTACAGATACGCAGTATTTT. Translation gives CASSTGTIVTDTQYF.

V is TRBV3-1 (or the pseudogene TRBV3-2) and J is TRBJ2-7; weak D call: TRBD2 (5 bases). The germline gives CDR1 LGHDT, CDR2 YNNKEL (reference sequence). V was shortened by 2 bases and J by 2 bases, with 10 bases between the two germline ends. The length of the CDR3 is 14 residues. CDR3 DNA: TGTGCCAGCAGCCAATCGGACTCCACCTACGAGCAGTACTTC. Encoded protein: CASSQSDSTYEQYF.

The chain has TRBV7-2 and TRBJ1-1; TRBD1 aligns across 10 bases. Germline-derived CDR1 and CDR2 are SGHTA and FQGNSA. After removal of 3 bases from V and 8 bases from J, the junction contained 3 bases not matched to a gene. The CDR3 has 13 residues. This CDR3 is CASSFPTGGEAFF. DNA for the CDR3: TGTGCCAGCAGCTTCCCGACAGGGGGCGAAGCTTTCTTT.

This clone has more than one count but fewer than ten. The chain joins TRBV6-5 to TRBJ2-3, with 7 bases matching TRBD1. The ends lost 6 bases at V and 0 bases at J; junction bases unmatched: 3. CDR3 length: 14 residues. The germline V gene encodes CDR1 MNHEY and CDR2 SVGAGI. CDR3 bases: TGTGCCAGCAGCCCAGGGGGTAGCACAGATACGCAGTATTTT. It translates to CASSPGGSTDTQYF.

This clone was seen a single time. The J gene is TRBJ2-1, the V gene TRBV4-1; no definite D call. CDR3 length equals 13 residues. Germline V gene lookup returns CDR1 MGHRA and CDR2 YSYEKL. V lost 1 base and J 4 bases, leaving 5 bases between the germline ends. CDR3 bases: TGCGCCAGCAGCCAAGCTAAGTACAATGAGCAGTTCTTC. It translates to CASSQAKYNEQFF.

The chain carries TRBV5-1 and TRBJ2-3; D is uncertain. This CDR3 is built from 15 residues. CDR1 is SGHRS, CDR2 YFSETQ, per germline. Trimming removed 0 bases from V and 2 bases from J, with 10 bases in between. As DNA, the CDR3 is TGCGCCAGCAGCTTGGCCGCGGATAACACAGATACGCAGTATTTT. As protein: CASSLAADNTDTQYF.

The CDR3 DNA reads as TGTGCCAGCAGCGTAGATGGGACTAGTGTGCAGTTCTTC. Its translation is CASSVDGTSVQFF. The gene calls are TRBV9 and TRBJ2-1; 8 nucleotides line up with TRBD2. CDR3 length: 13 amino acids. Germline lookup yields CDR1 SGDLS and CDR2 YYNGEE. Trimming at V came to 0 bases and at J to 12 bases, leaving 5 bases not matched to a gene.

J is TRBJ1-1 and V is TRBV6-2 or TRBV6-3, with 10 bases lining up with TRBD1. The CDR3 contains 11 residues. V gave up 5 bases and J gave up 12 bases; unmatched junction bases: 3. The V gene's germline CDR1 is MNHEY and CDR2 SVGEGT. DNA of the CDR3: TGTGCCAGCAGTAGGACAGGGGGAACTTTCTTT. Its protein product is CASSRTGGTFF.

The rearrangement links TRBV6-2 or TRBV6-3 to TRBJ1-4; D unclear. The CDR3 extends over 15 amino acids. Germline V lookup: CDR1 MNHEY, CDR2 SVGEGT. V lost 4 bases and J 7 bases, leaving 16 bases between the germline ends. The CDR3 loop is CASSSPAGIGEKLFF. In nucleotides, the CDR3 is TGTGCCAGCAGTTCCCCTGCGGGGATCGGTGAAAAACTGTTTTTT.

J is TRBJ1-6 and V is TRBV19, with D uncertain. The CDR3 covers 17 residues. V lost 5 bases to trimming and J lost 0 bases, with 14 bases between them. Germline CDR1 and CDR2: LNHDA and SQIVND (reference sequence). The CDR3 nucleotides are TGTGCCAGTAGTCCCGGACTGGTGAGCTCCTATAATTCACCCCTCCACTTT. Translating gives CASSPGLVSSYNSPLHF.

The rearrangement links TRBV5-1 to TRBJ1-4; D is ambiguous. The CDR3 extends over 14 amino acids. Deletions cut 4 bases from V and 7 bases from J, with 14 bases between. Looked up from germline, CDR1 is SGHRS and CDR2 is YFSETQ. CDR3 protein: CASSPEGRGEKLFF. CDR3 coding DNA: TGCGCCAGCAGCCCGGAAGGCCGGGGTGAAAAACTGTTTTTT.